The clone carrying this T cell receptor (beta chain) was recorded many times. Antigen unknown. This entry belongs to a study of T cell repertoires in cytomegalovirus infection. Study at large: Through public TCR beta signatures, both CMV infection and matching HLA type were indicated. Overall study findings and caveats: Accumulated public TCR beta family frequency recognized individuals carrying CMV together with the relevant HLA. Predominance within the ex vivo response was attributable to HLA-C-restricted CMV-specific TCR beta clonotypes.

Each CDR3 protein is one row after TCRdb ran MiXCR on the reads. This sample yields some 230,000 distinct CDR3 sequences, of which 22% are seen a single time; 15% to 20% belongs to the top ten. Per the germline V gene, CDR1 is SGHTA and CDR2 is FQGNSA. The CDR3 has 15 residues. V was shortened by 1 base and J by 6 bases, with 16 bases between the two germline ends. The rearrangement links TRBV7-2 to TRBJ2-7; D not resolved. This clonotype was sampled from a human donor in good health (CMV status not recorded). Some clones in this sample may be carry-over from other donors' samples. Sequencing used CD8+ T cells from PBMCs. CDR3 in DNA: TGTGCCAGCAGCTTAGAGAGCCCCCAAGTCGCCGAGCAGTACTTC. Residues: CASSLESPQVAEQYF.